A selection of T cell receptor beta chains follows, all from one sample in a study of Ad26.COV2.S vaccination and SARS-CoV-2 variants. Libraries were prepared by immunoSEQ multiplex PCR; TCRdb keeps only in-frame clonotypes and omits some of them. The sample lists about 280,000 clones; 80% to 90% were seen once. Sequenced here: peripheral blood, sampled in a trial of Ad26.COV2.S vaccine versus placebo. The receptors shown here come from a person between 18 and 59 years old who received the Ad26.COV2.S COVID-19 vaccine or a placebo. The CDR3 runs from the conserved cysteine through the conserved F or W. The D gene is left open where the match is weak. Clone sizes are given selectively: once, few, many, or a class where the clone is expanded.

clone_size	d_call	v_call	j_call	cdr3_nt	cdr3_aa
-	TRBD1	TRBV12-3/TRBV12-4	TRBJ1-1	TGTGCCAGCAGTCCTTCCAGGGGGCAGGCTTTCTTT	CASSPSRGQAFF
-	TRBD2	TRBV5-1	TRBJ2-5	TGCGCCAGCAGCTTTACTAGCGATGAGACCCAGTACTTC	CASSFTSDETQYF
-	TRBD1	TRBV27	TRBJ2-5	TGTGCCAGCAGCCCATCCCTGAACAGGGGCGCTGCTTTTGGGACCCAGTACTTC	CASSPSLNRGAAFGTQYF
-	TRBD2	TRBV5-6	TRBJ2-3	TGTGCCAGCAGCCCGACTAGCGCCAGCACAGATACGCAGTATTTT	CASSPTSASTDTQYF
-	-	TRBV2	TRBJ1-1	TGTGCCAGCAGTATGATCTTTGAAGCTTTCTTT	CASSMIFEAFF
-	-	TRBV5-4	TRBJ2-3	TGTGCCAGCAGCCCGGGGGCGGGAGATACGCAGTATTTT	CASSPGAGDTQYF
few	-	TRBV9	TRBJ1-1	TGTGCCAGCAGCGTAACTTTCGACACTGAAGCTTTCTTT	CASSVTFDTEAFF
-	TRBD1	TRBV7-7	TRBJ2-5	TGTGCCAGCAGCTTACCTATCAGGACAGGGGAAGAGACCCAGTACTTC	CASSLPIRTGEETQYF
-	-	TRBV5-1	TRBJ1-2	TGCGCCAGCAGCTTGGAACGGGGCGGCTACACCTTC	CASSLERGGYTF
-	TRBD2	TRBV7-8	TRBJ2-7	TGTGCCAGCAGCTTAGCTAAAGCGGGAGAAGTAGTATCCTACGAGCAGTACTTC	CASSLAKAGEVVSYEQYF
-	TRBD1	TRBV5-6	TRBJ1-2	TGTGCCAGCAGCCGGGACAGGGCTATGGACTATGGCTACACCTTC	CASSRDRAMDYGYTF
-	TRBD2	TRBV10-2	TRBJ2-2	TGCGCCAGCAGTGGGACTAGCGGGTACACCGGGGAGCTGTTTTTT	CASSGTSGYTGELFF
-	-	TRBV9	TRBJ1-4	TGTGCCAGCAGCCCCGGGAGTGCAACTAATGAAAAACTGTTTTTT	CASSPGSATNEKLFF
once	-	TRBV19	TRBJ1-6	TGTGCCAGTAGTATCTGGACAGCTTATAATTCACCCCTCCACTTT	CASSIWTAYNSPLHF
once	TRBD1	TRBV5-1	TRBJ2-7	TGCGCCAGCAGCTGGACTGGACAGGGGAACTACGAGCAGTACTTC	CASSWTGQGNYEQYF
-	TRBD1	TRBV3-1/TRBV3-2	TRBJ1-1	TGTGCCAGCAGCCGTACTGAAAGGACAGGGCGAACTGAAGCTTTCTTT	CASSRTERTGRTEAFF
-	-	TRBV6-2/TRBV6-3	TRBJ1-5	TGTGCCAGCAGTGGGGGGGCGAGCAATCAGCCCCAGCATTTT	CASSGGASNQPQHF
-	-	TRBV6-5	TRBJ1-2	TGTGCCAGCAGGGGCGGAAGGGGACGTGTTGGCTACACCTTC	CASRGGRGRVGYTF
-	-	TRBV28	TRBJ1-1	TGTGCCAGCAGGATACCGGGGAGCGGAGCTTTCTTT	CASRIPGSGAFF
-	TRBD1	TRBV27	TRBJ2-7	TGTGCCAGCAGTTCCTGGACAGGTAGCTCCTACGAGCAGTACTTC	CASSSWTGSSYEQYF
once	-	TRBV5-1	TRBJ2-1	TGCGCCAGCAGCGCCAAGGGACCGATACTCAATGAGCAGTTCTTC	CASSAKGPILNEQFF
-	-	TRBV5-1	TRBJ2-5	TGCGCCAGCAATAACCAAGAGACCCAGTACTTC	CASNNQETQYF
-	-	TRBV9	TRBJ1-2	TGTGCCAGCAGCGTAGATGACGGACTGGTGGGAGGCTACACCTTC	CASSVDDGLVGGYTF
-	-	TRBV4-3	TRBJ1-3	TGCGCCAGCAGCCAAGAGGGGAGAAACACCATATATTTT	CASSQEGRNTIYF
-	TRBD1	TRBV15	TRBJ1-2	TGTGCCACCAGCAGTGGACAGGGAGGTATAGGCTATGGCTACACCTTC	CATSSGQGGIGYGYTF
-	-	TRBV19	TRBJ1-3	TGTGCCAGTAGTAACAGCATCTCTGGAAACACCATATATTTT	CASSNSISGNTIYF
-	TRBD1	TRBV10-1	TRBJ1-5	TGCGCCAGGCTCTCAGGGGGACAGGGCGGGAATCAGCCCCAGCATTTT	CARLSGGQGGNQPQHF
-	-	TRBV30	TRBJ1-6	TGTGCCTGGAGTCCGAAGGGGGATAATTCACCCCTCCACTTT	CAWSPKGDNSPLHF
few	-	TRBV28	TRBJ2-6	TGTGCCAGCAGTTTCGGGGAAGCCTCTGGGGCCAACGTCCTGACTTTC	CASSFGEASGANVLTF
-	-	TRBV7-2	TRBJ2-1	TGTGCCAGCAGCTTAGAAGGCTGGGGAAACAATGAGCAGTTCTTC	CASSLEGWGNNEQFF
few	-	TRBV19	TRBJ1-1	TGTGCCAGTAGTAATAAGAAGGTGGAAGCTTTCTTT	CASSNKKVEAFF
-	-	TRBV19	TRBJ2-7	TGTGCCAGTAGTGACCCAGGGGCAAGGTACGAGCAGTACTTC	CASSDPGARYEQYF
-	-	TRBV13	TRBJ2-7	TGTGCCAGCAGCCTCCGGGGAGAGATCTACGAGCAGTACTTC	CASSLRGEIYEQYF
-	TRBD1	TRBV19	TRBJ2-7	TGTGCCAGTAGCCGGACAGGGGAATCCTACGAGCAGTACTTC	CASSRTGESYEQYF
-	TRBD1	TRBV11-3	TRBJ2-3	TGTGCCAGCAGCCTACCGGGGACAGCCGGAGATACGCAGTATTTT	CASSLPGTAGDTQYF
-	-	TRBV12-3/TRBV12-4	TRBJ2-4	TGTGCCAGCAGTTTAGAGCGAGGGCAGTACTTC	CASSLERGQYF
few	TRBD1	TRBV3-1/TRBV3-2	TRBJ1-2	TGTGCCAGCAGCCAAGATTTGGACAGGTGGCCCTTCTATGGCTACACCTTC	CASSQDLDRWPFYGYTF
-	TRBD2	TRBV6-5	TRBJ2-7	TGTGCCAGCAGTTTAGCGGGAGGGGCCTCCTACGAGCAGTACTTC	CASSLAGGASYEQYF
-	-	TRBV28	TRBJ1-3	TGTGCCAGCAGCCCGCTTGGGACACCTTCTGGAAACACCATATATTTT	CASSPLGTPSGNTIYF
-	-	TRBV21-1	TRBJ2-7	TGTGCCAGCAGCAAGGGTGGGGCGGACCCAATACTCCTACGAAAGCAGTACTTC	CASSKGGADPILLRKQYF